This T cell receptor (beta chain) stems from a study of blood T cell repertoires in COVID-19. Cohort assignment relied on participant-reported clinical history. The V end was cut by 3 bases, the J end by 6 bases, with 14 bases between. Germline assignment: CDR1 MGHRA and CDR2 YSYEKL. The CDR3 is made up of 14 amino acids. Sequencing used immunoSEQ multiplex PCR; TCRdb keeps in-frame clones, though not all of them. Of under 250,000 clones in the sample, about nine tenths are singletons; the top ten hold roughly 4%. The TCR comes from a woman younger than 45 with acute COVID-19. The specimen sequenced was PBMCs or T cells enriched from blood (not recorded which). J is TRBJ1-1 and V is TRBV4-1; unclear D gene. The CDR3 sequence is CASSQGVGMAEAFF. The CDR3 DNA reads TGCGCCAGCAGCCAGGGCGTGGGTATGGCTGAAGCTTTCTTT.